The 3 T cell receptor beta chains below were found in one sample sequenced in a study of neoadjuvant anti-PD-1 for oral cavity cancer. Measured with immunoSEQ multiplex PCR; TCRdb has only the in-frame clones, and not every one. The data contain tens of thousands of clones, more than 60% of them singletons. Sequencing used PBMCs, obtained before nivolumab (anti-PD-1) treatment. The receptor set was obtained from a person aged 35-79 years with oral cavity squamous cell carcinoma.

The CDR3 region is CASSSHRLGGANTGELFF. The CDR3 DNA is TGTGCCAGCAGCTCACATCGTCTTGGGGGCGCGAACACCGGGGAGCTGTTTTTT. This chain uses TRBV7-8 with TRBJ2-2, with TRBD1 as a possible D gene (6 bases). The V end lost 4 bases, the J end lost 0 bases, and 18 bases lay between the germline ends. CDR3 length: 18 amino acids. The germline V gene has CDR1 SGHVS and CDR2 FQNEAQ.

This chain joins TRBV9 and TRBJ1-1; TRBD1 might be the D (5 bases). The CDR3 runs 13 residues. Germline assignment: CDR1 SGDLS and CDR2 YYNGEE. The V gene lost 2 bases and the J gene lost 4 bases, with 9 bases spanning the gap. The CDR3 spells CASSVKGSTEAFF. DNA for the CDR3: TGTGCCAGCAGCGTGAAGGGGAGCACTGAAGCTTTCTTT.

The J gene is TRBJ2-7, the V gene TRBV5-6, with TRBD1 matching over 8 bases. Trimming at V came to 3 bases and at J to 1 base, leaving 6 bases not matched to a gene. The CDR3 runs to 15 residues. CDR1 is SGHDT, CDR2 YYEEEE, per germline. DNA of the CDR3: TGTGCCAGCAGCTCGGACAGGGATTATTCCTACGAGCAGTACTTC. Its protein is CASSSDRDYSYEQYF.